Listed below are T cell receptor beta chains from one sample, sequenced in a study of blood T cell repertoires in COVID-19. Sequenced by immunoSEQ multiplex PCR; TCRdb stores in-frame clones only, minus some. The profile shows under 200,000 clones, roughly 84% of them singletons. The sample was peripheral blood. These receptors were obtained from an elderly woman with active or convalescent COVID-19. Both conserved end residues are part of each CDR3.

cdr3_aa	j_call	v_call
CASSAIPGMGYTF	TRBJ1-2	TRBV7-2
CASSPPEGAEETQYF	TRBJ2-5	TRBV4-1
CASSRQGGNTIYF	TRBJ1-3	TRBV2
CASSEGGQGGYEQFF	TRBJ2-1	TRBV11-3
CASRPQGAHGYTF	TRBJ1-2	TRBV12-3/TRBV12-4
CASSLRASGGLDTDTQYF	TRBJ2-3	TRBV13
CASRWTANSPLHF	TRBJ1-6	TRBV6-5
CASSIMGGLFGSYNSPLHF	TRBJ1-6	TRBV19
CSVELGTGVSYNEQFF	TRBJ2-1	TRBV29-1
CASSMARTGLYGYTF	TRBJ1-2	TRBV19
CASSEVGLPNTEAFF	TRBJ1-1	TRBV6-1
CASSRGLGVGRRETQYF	TRBJ2-5	TRBV7-9
CASSRGLVLSANTGELFF	TRBJ2-2	TRBV7-9
CASSLASSTDTQYF	TRBJ2-3	TRBV5-1
CASSSRENVNTEAFF	TRBJ1-1	TRBV7-2
CASSQSRQTNEKLFF	TRBJ1-4	TRBV23-1
CASTPTTGLGNTEAFF	TRBJ1-1	TRBV6-6
CASSLAVSGGGTEAFF	TRBJ1-1	TRBV5-1
CASSQDQGRAKNIQYF	TRBJ2-4	TRBV3-1/TRBV3-2
CASSQQGNYGYTF	TRBJ1-2	TRBV9